These 21 T cell receptor beta chains came from one sample sequenced in a study of cytomegalovirus exposure and HLA in healthy donors. The study ran its PCR with 60 Vbeta and 13 Jbeta primers. The assay was immunoSEQ multiplex PCR, and TCRdb's table has in-frame clones only and misses some. The repertoire includes 57,000 or so clones, around 72% of them detected once, and roughly half sits in the top ten. The specimen was PBMCs. The source is a man in his fifties in good health and CMV-seropositive.

The V gene is TRBV18, the J gene TRBJ1-2; unclear D gene. The ends were cut back, 3 bases at V and 1 base at J, with 12 bases in the middle. Per germline, CDR1 KGHSH and CDR2 LQKENI. This CDR3 region has 15 residues. CDR3 sequence reads: CASSPKAGFNYGYTF. The CDR3 DNA follows: TGTGCCAGCTCACCCAAGGCCGGGTTTAACTATGGCTACACCTTC. The entire variable domain, with the rest obtained from reference TRBV18 and TRBJ1-2, is as follows: NAGVMQNPRHLVRRRGQEARLRCSPMKGHSHVYWYRQLPEEGLKFMVYLQKENIIDESGMPKERFSAEFPKEGPSILRIQQVVRGDSAAYFCASSPKAGFNYGYTFGSGTRLTVV.

The gene calls are TRBV27 and TRBJ2-7; no reliable D call. Between the trimmed V and J ends, which lost 1 base and 2 bases, there was a span of 6 bases. The CDR3 covers 13 residues. Germline CDR1 MNHEY, CDR2 SMNVEV (reference sequence). Here the CDR3 DNA reads TGTGCCAGCAGTTTATACACACCCTACGAGCAGTACTTC. This codes for CASSLYTPYEQYF.

The J gene is TRBJ2-4, the V gene TRBV6-1; the match to TRBD1 covers 7 bases. Looked up from germline, CDR1 is MNHNS and CDR2 is SASEGT. The junction had 7 bases not matched to a gene; V was cut back by 4 bases and J by 7 bases. The CDR3 spans 14 residues. The CDR3 DNA is TGTGCCAGCAGTGGACGACAGGGATGGAACATTCAGTACTTC. This translates into CASSGRQGWNIQYF.

The V call is TRBV7-9, the J call TRBJ2-1, with 11 bases fitting TRBD2. Germline V gives CDR1 SEHNR, CDR2 FQNEAQ (reference sequence). J was trimmed by 5 bases and V by 1 base; bases with no gene match: 1. The CDR3 extends over 15 amino acids. The CDR3, as DNA: TGTGCCAGCAGCTTAGAGGGACTAGCGGACAATGAGCAGTTCTTC. Translation gives CASSLEGLADNEQFF.

The chain carries TRBV7-2 and TRBJ1-5; 9 bases match TRBD1. V was pared by 4 bases and J by 9 bases, with 4 bases of the junction left unmatched. Germline loops: CDR1 SGHTA, CDR2 FQGNSA. The length of the CDR3 is 13 residues. DNA of the CDR3: TGTGCCAGCAGCTCGGGACAGGGCCCGCCCCAGCATTTT. It encodes CASSSGQGPPQHF.

Details on this clone: This sample also contains other DNA sequences that code for the same CDR3. The rearrangement uses TRBV11-3 and TRBJ2-2; D gene uncertain. CDR3 length: 14 residues. Germline CDR1 is SGHNT and CDR2 is YENEEA. Trimming pared 1 base from V and 1 base from J, leaving 4 bases between. In nucleotides, the CDR3 is TGTGCCAGCAGCTTAGGGCAGAACACCGGGGAGCTGTTTTTT. Translating gives CASSLGQNTGELFF. The variable domain in full, with the rest retrieved from reference TRBV11-3 and TRBJ2-2, is EAGVVQSPRYKIIEKKQPVAFWCNPISGHNTLYWYLQNLGQGPELLIRYENEEAVDDSQLPKDRFSAERLKGVDSTLKIQPAELGDSAVYLCASSLGQNTGELFFGEGSRLTVL.

V usage is TRBV25-1 and J usage is TRBJ1-2, with D possibly matching TRBD1 (6 bases). V was trimmed by 6 bases and J by 3 bases, leaving 11 bases between them. CDR3 length: 13 amino acids. Germline CDR1 is MGHDK and CDR2 is SYGVNS. The CDR3 DNA follows: TGTGCCAGCAGCAGGGACAAATACTATGGCTACACCTTC. Protein product: CASSRDKYYGYTF.

V and J are TRBV5-1 and TRBJ2-3, with D possibly being TRBD1 (5 bases). Trimming pared 0 bases from V and 5 bases from J, leaving 16 bases between. The CDR3 sequence is 16 residues long. Looked up from germline, CDR1 is SGHRS and CDR2 is YFSETQ. The CDR3 is CASSLEGGRVGDTQYF. As DNA, the CDR3 is TGCGCCAGCAGCTTGGAGGGCGGCAGGGTGGGAGATACGCAGTATTTT.

This chain uses TRBV7-9 with TRBJ2-7; the D gene is possibly TRBD2 (5 bases). Germline-derived CDR1 and CDR2 are SEHNR and FQNEAQ (reference sequence). The CDR3 extends over 14 amino acids. Trimming took 2 bases from V and 0 from J, leaving 8 bases between them. The CDR3: CASSLIGSSYEQYF. CDR3 nucleotides: TGTGCCAGCAGCTTAATAGGGAGCTCCTACGAGCAGTACTTC.

Remarks on this clone: Sequence at one end of the junction differs from germline and may be a read error. The chain links TRBV7-9 to TRBJ2-7; tentative D call: TRBD2 (6 bases). This CDR3 region has 12 residues. Per germline, CDR1 SEHNR and CDR2 FQNEAQ (reference sequence). In nucleotides, the CDR3 is TGTTCCAGCAGCCAGGACTATCAAGCGAGGTACTTC. Translation gives CSSSQDYQARYF.

The genes are TRBV7-8 and TRBJ2-1, with TRBD2 matching 11 bases. The CDR3 covers 16 residues. Germline CDR1 and CDR2: SGHVS and FQNEAQ. V lost 1 base to trimming and J lost 3 bases; unmatched junction nucleotides: 2. The CDR3 sequence: CASSLDSGGVYNEQFF. The CDR3 DNA reads TGTGCCAGCAGCTTAGATAGCGGGGGGGTCTACAATGAGCAGTTCTTC.

Worth noting for this clone: Other DNA sequences in this specimen translate into the identical CDR3. This chain uses TRBV28 with TRBJ1-1, with TRBD1 as a possible D gene (6 bases). The V and J ends lost 8 bases and 1 base respectively, with 14 bases between them. In germline, CDR1 is MDHEN, CDR2 SYDVKM. This CDR3 contains 14 residues. The CDR3 region is CASGVQTGNTEAFF. CDR3 nucleotides: TGTGCCAGCGGGGTCCAGACAGGGAACACTGAAGCTTTCTTT.

A word on this clone: An end of the junction differs from the germline gene, which may be a read error. The rearrangement joins TRBV4-3 to TRBJ2-1; D remains unclear. The V gene's germline CDR1 is LGHNA and CDR2 YSLEER. The CDR3 runs to 17 residues. CDR3 sequence (DNA): TGCGCCAGCAGCCAAGCTATCATAGCCCTCATCTACAATGCGCAGTTCTTC. Its translation is CASSQAIIALIYNAQFF.

The V and J genes are TRBV7-3 and TRBJ2-6; D gene ambiguous. Germline assignment: CDR1 SGHTA and CDR2 FQGTGA. This CDR3 is built from 15 residues. Trimming left V 4 bases short and J 1 base short, with 8 bases between. The chain's CDR3 is CASSSPRSGANVLTF. In DNA form, the CDR3 reads TGTGCCAGCAGCTCCCCGCGGTCTGGGGCCAACGTCCTGACTTTC.

This clone was seen a handful of times. The chain uses TRBV10-1 and TRBJ2-7, with TRBD1 matching over 10 bases. CDR3 length: 16 residues. Germline-derived CDR1 and CDR2 are WNHNN and SYGVQD (reference sequence). V trimming: 5 bases; J trimming: 4 bases; junction bases outside the gene matches: 11. CDR3 DNA sequence: TGCGCCAGCAGTAGGGACAGGGGCCCCCTTTTTTACGAGCAGTACTTC. Protein: CASSRDRGPLFYEQYF.

This sequence joins TRBV18 and TRBJ2-1; perhaps TRBD2 as D (6 bases). V lost 6 bases, J lost 5 bases, and 11 bases lay in between. Germline V gene data show CDR1 as KGHSH and CDR2 as LQKENI. The length of the CDR3 is 13 residues. The CDR3 region has the DNA TGTGCCAGCTCCCCGGGGGAGGACAATGAGCAGTTCTTC. Its translation: CASSPGEDNEQFF.

A single count supports this clone. The chain uses TRBV29-1 and TRBJ1-1; D remains unclear. Germline CDR1 SQVTM, CDR2 ANQGSEA. V shed 5 bases and J shed 1 base, with 14 bases lying between them. The CDR3 covers 14 residues. The CDR3 nucleotides are TGCAGCGTTACCGGGAGAGCTACGAACACTGAAGCTTTCTTT. It yields the protein CSVTGRATNTEAFF.

This clone was seen a handful of times. The chain is built from TRBV7-9 and TRBJ1-2, with 8 bases fitting TRBD1. Germline V gene sequence: CDR1 SEHNR, CDR2 FQNEAQ (reference sequence). J gave up 5 bases and V 4 bases, and 6 bases lay outside the gene matches. The CDR3 is 14 amino acids. DNA of the CDR3: TGTGCCAGCAGCTCGACAGGGGAAGGGTATGGCTACACCTTC. The encoded protein is CASSSTGEGYGYTF.

In DNA form, the CDR3 reads TGTGCCAGTAGTACCGGACAGGGGCTGACCTACGAGCAGTACTTC. Protein sequence: CASSTGQGLTYEQYF. The gene calls are TRBV19 and TRBJ2-7, with 9 bases matching TRBD1. Germline CDR1 LNHDA, CDR2 SQIVND (reference sequence). CDR3 length: 15 residues. Trimming at V came to 4 bases and at J to 2 bases, leaving 6 bases not matched to a gene.

V gene TRBV19 combines with J gene TRBJ2-1, with D perhaps TRBD2 (6 bases). V was trimmed by 6 bases and J by 9 bases, leaving 21 bases between them. The CDR3 sequence is 15 residues long. Per the germline V gene, CDR1 is LNHDA and CDR2 is SQIVND (reference sequence). The CDR3 DNA is TGTGCCAGTAGCCCCCGGGACTTGCCGAACTCTGAGCAGTTCTTC. Protein product: CASSPRDLPNSEQFF.

The CDR3: CASSPIRDFGEQYF. DNA for the CDR3: TGTGCCAGCAGCCCCATCCGGGACTTCGGCGAGCAGTACTTC. The chain combines TRBV9 with TRBJ2-7; D is perhaps TRBD2 (6 bases). Trimming left V 4 bases short and J 6 bases short, with 17 bases between. Germline V lookup: CDR1 SGDLS, CDR2 YYNGEE. This CDR3 is 14 amino acids long.